Each of the 26 T cell receptor beta chains below was sequenced from the same sample in a study of T cells in Graves' hyperthyroidism and ophthalmopathy. RNA transcripts were the template for amplifying TCR beta CDR3 regions. An initial round of RT-PCR targeting the TCR CDR3 relied on the HTBI primer set. MiXCR, applied by TCRdb to the multiplex PCR reads, yields one record per CDR3 protein. The repertoire has a few hundred thousand distinct CDR3 sequences, around 13% of them found once; the top ten carry 5.3%. Sequencing was performed on blood. The receptors originated from a woman aged 18-29 years with Graves' hyperthyroidism.

This clonotype was counted ten times or more. The chain joins TRBV27 to TRBJ1-1, with D unresolved. Trimming pared 3 bases from V and 9 bases from J, leaving 11 bases between. The CDR3 consists of 12 residues. Germline V gene sequence: CDR1 MNHEY, CDR2 SMNVEV (reference sequence). The CDR3 loop reads CASSFMEGQAFF. The CDR3 nucleotides are TGTGCCAGCAGTTTTATGGAGGGTCAAGCTTTCTTT.

The sample holds many counts of this clonotype. The chain employs TRBV2 and TRBJ2-7; D remains ambiguous. The CDR3 loop spans 14 amino acids. Germline assignment: CDR1 SNHLY and CDR2 FYNNEI. The germline V and J ends were trimmed by 7 bases and 4 bases, with 17 bases remaining between them. DNA for the CDR3: TGTGCCAGCACCCTTAGCCCGCCTCCGTACGAGCAGTACTTC. Protein product: CASTLSPPPYEQYF.

This CDR3 reads CASSRLSEQFF. Here the CDR3 DNA reads TGTGCCAGCAGTCGGTTGAGTGAGCAGTTCTTC. The chain recombines TRBV6-2 or TRBV6-3 with TRBJ2-1, with unresolved D. The germline V and J ends were trimmed by 5 bases and 9 bases, with 8 bases remaining between them. The germline V gene has CDR1 MNHEY and CDR2 SVGEGT. The CDR3 runs to 11 residues.

Worth noting for this clonotype: At one boundary the junction diverges from the germline segment, which might be a read error. V and J are TRBV5-6 and TRBJ1-1; D remains unclear. CDR3 length: 15 residues. CDR1 is SGHDT, CDR2 YYEEEE, per germline. The CDR3 bases are TGTGCCAGCATCTTGGTTTCCCCTCTGAACACTGAAGCTTTCTTT. As protein: CASILVSPLNTEAFF.

This clonotype was counted at least ten times. The gene calls are TRBV7-9 and TRBJ2-1; the match to TRBD2 covers 8 bases. Trimming took 5 bases from V and 4 from J; bases not matched to a gene: 7. Germline CDR1 SEHNR, CDR2 FQNEAQ (reference sequence). The CDR3 has 15 amino acids. This chain's CDR3 is CASSRTGGPYNEQFF. The CDR3 region has the DNA TGTGCCAGCAGCAGGACGGGAGGGCCGTACAATGAGCAGTTCTTC.

At least ten counts were recorded for this clonotype. This chain connects TRBV12-5 to TRBJ1-1, with D uncertain. This CDR3 spans 15 amino acids. The V and J ends lost 1 base and 0 bases respectively, with 9 bases between them. Per the germline V gene, CDR1 is LGHNT and CDR2 is FRNRAP. This CDR3 is CASGLDRIMNTEAFF. The CDR3, as DNA: TGTGCTAGTGGTTTGGACAGAATCATGAACACTGAAGCTTTCTTT.

This clonotype showed up just a few times. The chain employs TRBV9 and TRBJ2-1, with 11 positions matching TRBD2. With 0 bases clipped from V and 0 bases from J, the junction kept 11 bases outside the gene matches. CDR1 is SGDLS, CDR2 YYNGEE, per germline. The CDR3 spans 20 residues. This chain's CDR3 is CASSVGHGTSGASSYNEQFF. The CDR3 DNA reads TGTGCCAGCAGCGTAGGCCACGGGACTAGCGGAGCAAGCTCCTACAATGAGCAGTTCTTC.

This clonotype came up a few times. The J gene is TRBJ2-2, the V gene TRBV30, with unresolved D. Germline V gene data show CDR1 as GTSNPN and CDR2 as SVGIG (reference sequence). CDR3 length equals 11 residues. Trimming left V 4 bases short and J 9 bases short, with 9 bases between. CDR3 protein: CAWMSHRELFF. Here the CDR3 DNA reads TGTGCCTGGATGTCTCACCGGGAGCTGTTTTTT.

The sample holds a few counts of this clonotype. The rearrangement links TRBV9 to TRBJ2-1, with 7 bases fitting TRBD1. Germline trimming cut 4 bases from V and 6 bases from J; bases unmatched to any gene: 16. The CDR3 is 17 residues long. The V gene's germline CDR1 is SGDLS and CDR2 YYNGEE. This CDR3 reads CASSSPRGQPNPNEQFF. The DNA of the CDR3 is TGTGCCAGCAGCAGCCCCCGGGGACAGCCTAACCCCAATGAGCAGTTCTTC.

This clonotype was seen repeatedly, ten times or more. This chain links TRBV6-1 with TRBJ2-7; TRBD1 agrees at 12 bases. This CDR3 comprises 14 residues. Germline CDR1 is MNHNS and CDR2 is SASEGT. V lost 6 bases to trimming and J lost 5 bases; unmatched junction nucleotides: 5. DNA for the CDR3: TGTGCCAGCAGGATGGGACAGGGGGCCGACGAGCAGTACTTC. Translated, it gives CASRMGQGADEQYF.

This clonotype was picked up one time. One end of the junction fails to match germline, which may point to a read error. The chain couples TRBV7-9 to TRBJ2-1, with 9 bases aligning to TRBD2. The CDR3 runs 14 residues. Germline V gene sequence: CDR1 SEHNR, CDR2 FQNEAQ (reference sequence). CDR3 in amino acids: CATVSGRKGNEQLF. The CDR3 coding sequence is TGTGCCACTGTTAGCGGGAGAAAAGGTAATGAGCAGCTCTTC.

The chain employs TRBV28 and TRBJ2-4; 7 bases map to TRBD1. This CDR3 comprises 14 residues. The junction had 5 bases not matched to a gene; V was cut back by 2 bases and J by 7 bases. CDR1 and CDR2 (germline): MDHEN, SYDVKM. CDR3 region: CASSLMGRGNIQYF. In nucleotides, the CDR3 is TGTGCCAGCAGTTTAATGGGCAGGGGGAACATTCAGTACTTC.

V and J are TRBV7-9 and TRBJ1-1, with D possibly TRBD1 on 6 matching bases. In germline, CDR1 is SEHNR, CDR2 FQNEAQ (reference sequence). Trimming left V 8 bases short and J 2 bases short, with 12 bases between. The CDR3 is 13 residues long. CDR3: CASSTGANTEAFF. As DNA, the CDR3 is TGTGCCAGCTCAACGGGGGCAAACACTGAAGCTTTCTTT. Filled out from reference TRBV7-9 and TRBJ1-1, the complete variable domain reads DTGVSQNPRHKITKRGQNVTFRCDPISEHNRLYWYRQTLGQGPEFLTYFQNEAQLEKSRLLSDRFSAERPKGSFSTLEIQRTEQGDSAMYLCASSTGANTEAFFGQGTRLTVV.

The V gene is TRBV2, the J gene TRBJ1-5; TRBD1 aligns across 7 bases. J lost 7 bases, V lost 9 bases, and 9 bases had no gene match. CDR3 length: 13 amino acids. Germline CDR1 is SNHLY and CDR2 is FYNNEI. CDR3 in amino acids: CASNDRVVQPQHF. As DNA, the CDR3 is TGTGCCAGTAACGACAGGGTCGTCCAGCCCCAGCATTTT.

This clonotype was found many times. This sequence joins TRBV13 and TRBJ2-7, with no clear D. Trimming pared 6 bases from V and 2 bases from J, leaving 11 bases between. The CDR3 runs 13 residues. The germline CDR1 and CDR2 sequences are PRHDT and FYEKMQ (reference sequence). Here the CDR3 DNA reads TGTGCCAGCAGATGGGCCGAAACCTACGAGCAGTACTTC. Translated: CASRWAETYEQYF.

This clonotype was seen at least ten times. The V gene is TRBV3-1, the J gene TRBJ1-2; D gene uncertain. The germline CDR1 and CDR2 sequences are LGHDT and YNNKEL (reference sequence). The CDR3 is 12 amino acids. V was pared by 4 bases and J by 6 bases, with 9 bases between. DNA for the CDR3: TGTGCCAGCAGCCGGGTCAAGGATGGCTACACCTTC. Its protein is CASSRVKDGYTF. Full variable domain (missing parts from reference TRBV3-1 and TRBJ1-2): DTAVSQTPKYLVTQMGNDKSIKCEQNLGHDTMYWYKQDSKKFLKIMFSYNNKELIINETVPNRFSPKSPDKAHLNLHINSLELGDSAVYFCASSRVKDGYTFGSGTRLTVV.

In this sample, this clonotype turned up many times. At one boundary the junction diverges from the germline segment, which might be a read error. The chain couples TRBV29-1 to TRBJ1-2, with D unclear. Germline CDR1 reads SQVTM; CDR2 reads ANQGSEA. This CDR3 spans 13 amino acids. CDR3 in amino acids: CSVEGQSNYGYTF. Written as DNA, the CDR3 is TGCAGCGTAGAAGGGCAGAGTAACTATGGCTACACCTTC. Together with reference TRBV29-1 and TRBJ1-2, the CDR3 gives the full variable domain: SAVISQKPSRDICQRGTSLTIQCQVDSQVTMMFWYRQQPGQSLTLIATANQGSEATYESGFVIDKFPISRPNLTFSTLTVSNMSPEDSSIYLCSVEGQSNYGYTFGSGTRLTVV.

In its sample, this clonotype was seen many times. The chain is built from TRBV28 and TRBJ1-5; 8 bases match TRBD1. The CDR3 runs to 13 residues. With 6 bases clipped from V and 5 bases from J, the junction kept 3 bases outside the gene matches. Per germline, CDR1 MDHEN and CDR2 SYDVKM. The CDR3 region is CASRPGGDQPQHF. CDR3 bases: TGTGCCAGCAGGCCAGGGGGCGATCAGCCCCAGCATTTT.

This clonotype was detected ten times or more. In DNA, the CDR3 is TGCGCCAGCAGCTTAGGGGGTGACTATGGCTACACCTTC. It specifies CASSLGGDYGYTF. V usage is TRBV5-1 and J usage is TRBJ1-2; D perhaps matches TRBD1 (6 bases). The CDR3 runs to 13 residues. Trimming removed 2 bases from V and 3 bases from J, with 8 bases in between. Germline values: CDR1 SGHRS, CDR2 YFSETQ.

This chain uses TRBV29-1 with TRBJ1-1; TRBD1 matches at 7 bases. This CDR3 is built from 12 residues. The ends lost 6 bases at V and 3 bases at J; junction bases unmatched: 4. Germline CDR1 SQVTM, CDR2 ANQGSEA. CDR3: CSVQGEYTEAFF. The CDR3 bases are TGCAGCGTCCAGGGGGAGTACACTGAAGCTTTCTTT. Supplemented by reference TRBV29-1 and TRBJ1-1, the full variable domain reads SAVISQKPSRDICQRGTSLTIQCQVDSQVTMMFWYRQQPGQSLTLIATANQGSEATYESGFVIDKFPISRPNLTFSTLTVSNMSPEDSSIYLCSVQGEYTEAFFGQGTRLTVV.

V and J are TRBV10-1 and TRBJ2-7; 7 bases are shared with TRBD2. The CDR3 has 15 amino acids. Unmatched junction bases numbered 10, after V lost 2 bases and J lost 6 bases. Per the germline V gene, CDR1 is WNHNN and CDR2 is SYGVQD (reference sequence). CDR3 protein: CASSEVPGLGREQYF. The CDR3 DNA is TGCGCCAGCAGTGAGGTTCCAGGACTAGGACGCGAGCAGTACTTC.

In its sample, this clonotype was seen many times. The chain employs TRBV28 and TRBJ1-1; the D is unclear. The CDR3 runs to 13 residues. V was pared by 6 bases and J by 0 bases, with 8 bases between. Germline CDR1 reads MDHEN; CDR2 reads SYDVKM. In nucleotides, the CDR3 is TGTGCCAGCAGAAAGATCATGAACACTGAAGCTTTCTTT. Amino acids: CASRKIMNTEAFF.

This clonotype was counted only a few times. This sequence joins TRBV30 and TRBJ1-1; D not resolved. CDR3 size: 13 residues. CDR1 is GTSNPN, CDR2 SVGIG, per germline (reference sequence). Between the trimmed V and J ends, which lost 2 bases and 3 bases, there was a span of 10 bases. The CDR3: CAWSPGWDTEAFF. CDR3 nucleotide sequence: TGTGCCTGGAGTCCCGGGTGGGACACTGAAGCTTTCTTT.

This clonotype was seen ten or more times. The chain carries TRBV2 and TRBJ2-7, with 9 bases identical to TRBD2. This CDR3 has 13 amino acids. The ends lost 4 bases at V and 7 bases at J; junction bases unmatched: 5. The V gene's germline CDR1 is SNHLY and CDR2 FYNNEI. The CDR3 DNA is TGTGCCAGCAGTGTGGCGGGAGGGCGGGAGCAGTACTTC. It is translated as CASSVAGGREQYF.

This clonotype was found a few times. The V call is TRBV2, the J call TRBJ2-3; TRBD2 matches at 8 bases. V shed 2 bases, J shed 0 bases, and the junction held 4 bases outside the gene matches. Germline V CDR1 and CDR2: SNHLY, FYNNEI. The CDR3 has 16 residues. The CDR3 region is CASSESGSASTDTQYF. The CDR3 bases are TGTGCCAGCAGTGAAAGCGGGAGCGCTAGCACAGATACGCAGTATTTT.

The table lists this clonotype with a few counts. V is TRBV3-1 and J is TRBJ2-1, with TRBD2 matching 13 bases. V was clipped by 1 base and J by 0 bases; unmatched bases: 9. The CDR3 covers 20 residues. Germline V lookup: CDR1 LGHDT, CDR2 YNNKEL (reference sequence). This chain's CDR3 is CASSQVLLAGGPGSYNEQFF. The CDR3 DNA follows: TGTGCCAGCAGCCAAGTGTTACTAGCGGGAGGGCCGGGCTCCTACAATGAGCAGTTCTTC.